This T cell receptor beta chain stems from a study of blood T cells in healthy people across ages. Notes on this clonotype: Its specificity is not known.

Together with a sample-barcoded 5' primer, a J-beta primer mix was included in a second PCR lasting roughly 7 to 11 cycles. Each cDNA molecule was tagged by a template-switch adaptor with 12 random nucleotides. Each CDR3 protein gets one entry after TCRdb re-called the 5' RACE reads with MiXCR. The repertoire holds about 1.8 million distinct CDR3 sequences, with around 48% as singletons. Russia was home to the donors, healthy Caucasian individuals aged about 6 to 90. Study-wide findings and caveats: Observed TCR beta diversity per million T cells went down as age went up. This fall followed a roughly linear course with age.

V gave up 7 bases and J gave up 4 bases, with 11 bases separating them. The germline V gene has CDR1 MDHEN and CDR2 SYDVKM. The CDR3 consists of 13 residues. The sequence was collected from a woman between 35 and 50 years old in good health. The chain joins TRBV28 to TRBJ2-1; D ambiguous. The sequenced material came from blood. The CDR3 here is CASTTMGYNEQFF. In DNA, the CDR3 is TGTGCCAGCACCACTATGGGTTACAATGAGCAGTTCTTC.